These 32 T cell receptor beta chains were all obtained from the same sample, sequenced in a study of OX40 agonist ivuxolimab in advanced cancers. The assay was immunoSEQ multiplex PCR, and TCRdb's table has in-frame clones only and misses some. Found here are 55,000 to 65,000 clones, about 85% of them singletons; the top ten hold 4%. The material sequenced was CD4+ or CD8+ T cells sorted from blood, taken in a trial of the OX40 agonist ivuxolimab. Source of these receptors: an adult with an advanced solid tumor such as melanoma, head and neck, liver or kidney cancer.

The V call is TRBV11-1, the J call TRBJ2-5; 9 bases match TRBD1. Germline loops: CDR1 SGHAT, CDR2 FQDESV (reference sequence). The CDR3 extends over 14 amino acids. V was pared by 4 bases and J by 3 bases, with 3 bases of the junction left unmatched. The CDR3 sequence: CASSSGTGKETQYF. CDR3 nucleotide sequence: TGTGCCAGCAGCTCCGGGACAGGGAAAGAGACCCAGTACTTC. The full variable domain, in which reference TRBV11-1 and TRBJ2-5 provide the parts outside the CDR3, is EAEVAQSPRYKITEKSQAVAFWCDPISGHATLYWYRQILGQGPELLVQFQDESVVDDSQLPKDRFSAERLKGVDSTLKIQPAELGDSAMYLCASSSGTGKETQYFGPGTRLLVL.

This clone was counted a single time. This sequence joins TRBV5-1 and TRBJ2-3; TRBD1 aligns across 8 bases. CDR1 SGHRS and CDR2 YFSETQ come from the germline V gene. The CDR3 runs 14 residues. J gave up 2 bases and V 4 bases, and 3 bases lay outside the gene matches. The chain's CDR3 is CASSQGASTDTQYF. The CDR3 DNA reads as TGCGCCAGCAGCCAGGGGGCATCCACAGATACGCAGTATTTT.

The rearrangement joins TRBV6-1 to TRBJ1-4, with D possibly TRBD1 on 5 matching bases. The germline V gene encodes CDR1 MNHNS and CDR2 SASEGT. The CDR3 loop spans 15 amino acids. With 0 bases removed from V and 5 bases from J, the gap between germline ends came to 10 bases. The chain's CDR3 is CASSEAAAGNEKLFF. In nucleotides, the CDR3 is TGTGCCAGCAGTGAAGCGGCGGCAGGGAATGAAAAACTGTTTTTT.

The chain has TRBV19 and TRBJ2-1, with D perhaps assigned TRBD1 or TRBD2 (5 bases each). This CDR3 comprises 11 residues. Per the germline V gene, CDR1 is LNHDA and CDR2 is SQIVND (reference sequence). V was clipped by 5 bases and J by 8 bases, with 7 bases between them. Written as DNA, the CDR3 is TGTGCCAGTAGTTTGGGGGATGAGCAGTTCTTC. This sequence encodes CASSLGDEQFF.

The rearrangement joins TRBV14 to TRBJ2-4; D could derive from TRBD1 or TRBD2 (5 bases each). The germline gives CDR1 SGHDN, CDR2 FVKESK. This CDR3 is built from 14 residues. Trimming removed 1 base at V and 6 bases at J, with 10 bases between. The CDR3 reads CASSQVPGTNIQYF. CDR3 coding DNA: TGTGCCAGCAGCCAAGTGCCAGGGACAAACATTCAGTACTTC.

The CDR3 here is CASRTSGAGNEQFF. For the CDR3, the DNA is TGTGCCAGCAGAACTAGCGGAGCGGGGAATGAGCAGTTCTTC. The V gene is TRBV6-6, the J gene TRBJ2-1; TRBD2 aligns across 8 bases. The V segment lost 6 bases and the J segment 7 bases; nucleotides outside the gene matches: 8. Germline-derived CDR1 and CDR2 are MNHNY and SVGAGI (reference sequence). The CDR3 is 14 amino acids.

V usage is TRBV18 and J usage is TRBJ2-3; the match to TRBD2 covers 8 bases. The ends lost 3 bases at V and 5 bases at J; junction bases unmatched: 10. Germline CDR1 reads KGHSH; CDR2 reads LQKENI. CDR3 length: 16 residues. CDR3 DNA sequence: TGTGCCAGCTCACCTTTGGTCCTAACTAGCGGAGATACGCAGTATTTT. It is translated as CASSPLVLTSGDTQYF.

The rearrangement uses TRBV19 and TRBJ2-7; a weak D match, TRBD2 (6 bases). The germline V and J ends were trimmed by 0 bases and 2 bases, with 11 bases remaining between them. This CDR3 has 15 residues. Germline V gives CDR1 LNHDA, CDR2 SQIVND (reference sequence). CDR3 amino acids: CASSIEAGLPYEQYF. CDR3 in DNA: TGTGCCAGTAGTATAGAGGCGGGACTGCCCTACGAGCAGTACTTC.

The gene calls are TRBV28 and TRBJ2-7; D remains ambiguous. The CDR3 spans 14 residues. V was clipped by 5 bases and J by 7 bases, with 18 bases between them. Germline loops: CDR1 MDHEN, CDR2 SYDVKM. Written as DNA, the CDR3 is TGTGCCAGCAGTCCCCGGTACAGCAAAAGGGAGCAGTACTTC. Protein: CASSPRYSKREQYF.

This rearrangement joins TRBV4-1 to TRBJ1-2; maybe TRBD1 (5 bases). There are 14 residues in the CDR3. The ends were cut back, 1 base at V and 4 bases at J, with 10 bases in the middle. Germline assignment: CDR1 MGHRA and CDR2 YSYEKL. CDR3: CASSQGKGAYGYTF. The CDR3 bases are TGCGCCAGCAGCCAAGGCAAAGGGGCCTATGGCTACACCTTC.

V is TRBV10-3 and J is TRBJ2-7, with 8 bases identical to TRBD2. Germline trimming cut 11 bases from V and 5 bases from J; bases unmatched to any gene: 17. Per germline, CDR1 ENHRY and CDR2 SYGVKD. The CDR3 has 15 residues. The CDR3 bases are TGTGCCTCCCAGGGGAGTAGCGGGGCCCCCAACGAGCAGTACTTC. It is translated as CASQGSSGAPNEQYF.

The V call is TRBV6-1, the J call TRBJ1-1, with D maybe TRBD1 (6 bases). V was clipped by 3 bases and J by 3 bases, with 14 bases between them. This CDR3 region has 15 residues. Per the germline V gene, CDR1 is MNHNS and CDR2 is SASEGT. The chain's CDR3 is CASSDAGGQDTEAFF. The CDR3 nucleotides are TGTGCCAGCAGTGACGCTGGGGGCCAGGACACTGAAGCTTTCTTT.

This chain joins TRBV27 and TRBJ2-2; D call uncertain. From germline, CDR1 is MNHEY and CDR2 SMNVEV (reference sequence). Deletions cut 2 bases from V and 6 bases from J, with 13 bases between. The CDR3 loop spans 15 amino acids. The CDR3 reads CASSLGELRAGELFF. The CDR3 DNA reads TGTGCCAGCAGTTTAGGGGAATTAAGGGCCGGGGAGCTGTTTTTT.

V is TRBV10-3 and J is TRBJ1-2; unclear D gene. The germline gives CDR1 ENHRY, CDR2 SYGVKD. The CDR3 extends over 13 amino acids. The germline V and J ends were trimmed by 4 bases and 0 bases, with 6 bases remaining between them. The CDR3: CAISGASNYGYTF. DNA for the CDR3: TGTGCCATCAGTGGGGCATCTAACTATGGCTACACCTTC.

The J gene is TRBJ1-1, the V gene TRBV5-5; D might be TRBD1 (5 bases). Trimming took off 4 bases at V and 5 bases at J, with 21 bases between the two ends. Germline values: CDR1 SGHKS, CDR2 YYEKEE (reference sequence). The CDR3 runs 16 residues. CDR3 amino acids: CASSRRAYQGNTEAFF. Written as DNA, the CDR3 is TGTGCCAGCAGCCGACGAGCCTACCAGGGAAATACTGAAGCTTTCTTT.

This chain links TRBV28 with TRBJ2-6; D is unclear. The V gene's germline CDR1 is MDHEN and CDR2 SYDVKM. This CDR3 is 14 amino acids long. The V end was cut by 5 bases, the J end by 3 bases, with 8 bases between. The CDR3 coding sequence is TGTGCCAGCAGTCGTGGTGGTGGGGCCAACGTCCTGACTTTC. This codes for CASSRGGGANVLTF.

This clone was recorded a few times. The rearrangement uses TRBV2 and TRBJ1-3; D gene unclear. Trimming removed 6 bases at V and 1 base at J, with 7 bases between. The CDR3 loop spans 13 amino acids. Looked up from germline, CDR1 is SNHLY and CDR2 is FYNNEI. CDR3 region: CASSFGSGNTIYF. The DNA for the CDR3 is TGTGCCAGCAGCTTCGGGTCTGGAAACACCATATATTTT. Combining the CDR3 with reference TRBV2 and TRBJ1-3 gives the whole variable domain EPEVTQTPSHQVTQMGQEVILRCVPISNHLYFYWYRQILGQKVEFLVSFYNNEISEKSEIFDDQFSVERPDGSNFTLKIRSTKLEDSAMYFCASSFGSGNTIYFGEGSWLTVV.

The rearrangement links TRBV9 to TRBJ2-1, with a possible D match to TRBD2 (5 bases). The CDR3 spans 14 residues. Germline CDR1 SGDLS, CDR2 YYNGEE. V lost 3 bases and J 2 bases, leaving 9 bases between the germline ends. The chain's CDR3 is CASSARTAYNEQFF. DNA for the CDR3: TGTGCCAGCAGCGCCCGGACTGCCTACAATGAGCAGTTCTTC. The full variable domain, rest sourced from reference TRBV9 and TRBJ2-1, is DSGVTQTPKHLITATGQRVTLRCSPRSGDLSVYWYQQSLDQGLQFLIQYYNGEERAKGNILERFSAQQFPDLHSELNLSSLELGDSALYFCASSARTAYNEQFFGPGTRLTVL.

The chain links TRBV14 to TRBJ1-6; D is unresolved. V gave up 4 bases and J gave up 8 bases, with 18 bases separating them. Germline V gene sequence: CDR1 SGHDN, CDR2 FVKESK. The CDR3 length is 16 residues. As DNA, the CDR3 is TGTGCCAGCAGCCCCCGAGCAAGGGTTCCTGATTCACCCCTCCACTTT. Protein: CASSPRARVPDSPLHF.

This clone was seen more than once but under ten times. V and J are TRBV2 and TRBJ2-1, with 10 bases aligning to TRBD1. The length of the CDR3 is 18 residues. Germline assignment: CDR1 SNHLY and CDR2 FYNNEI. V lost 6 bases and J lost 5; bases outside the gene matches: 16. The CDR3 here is CASSSGTGVSLQNNEQFF. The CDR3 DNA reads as TGTGCCAGCAGCTCCGGGACAGGGGTCTCCCTGCAGAACAATGAGCAGTTCTTC.

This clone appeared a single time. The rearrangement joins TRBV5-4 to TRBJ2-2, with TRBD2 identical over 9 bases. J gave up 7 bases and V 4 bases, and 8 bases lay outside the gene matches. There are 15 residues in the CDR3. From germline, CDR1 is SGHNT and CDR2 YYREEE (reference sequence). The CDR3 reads CASSRSGSSDGELFF. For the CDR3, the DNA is TGTGCCAGCAGCCGTAGCGGGAGTAGTGACGGGGAGCTGTTTTTT. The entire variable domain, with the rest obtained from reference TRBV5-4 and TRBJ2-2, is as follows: ETGVTQSPTHLIKTRGQQVTLRCSSQSGHNTVSWYQQALGQGPQFIFQYYREEENGRGNFPPRFSGLQFPNYSSELNVNALELDDSALYLCASSRSGSSDGELFFGEGSRLTVL.

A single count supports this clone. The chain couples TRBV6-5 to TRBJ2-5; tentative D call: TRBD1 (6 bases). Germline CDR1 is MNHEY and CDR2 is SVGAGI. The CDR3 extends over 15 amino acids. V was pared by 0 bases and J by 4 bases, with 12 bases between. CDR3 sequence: CASSYSGGTGETQYF. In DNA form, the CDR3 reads TGTGCCAGCAGTTACTCTGGGGGCACTGGAGAGACCCAGTACTTC.

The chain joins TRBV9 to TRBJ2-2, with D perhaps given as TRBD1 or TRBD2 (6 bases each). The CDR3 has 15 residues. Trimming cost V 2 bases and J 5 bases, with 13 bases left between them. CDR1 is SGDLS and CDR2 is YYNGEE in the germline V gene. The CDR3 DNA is TGTGCCAGCAGCGTCGGAGGGGGAGTTACCGGGGAGCTGTTTTTT. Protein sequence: CASSVGGGVTGELFF.

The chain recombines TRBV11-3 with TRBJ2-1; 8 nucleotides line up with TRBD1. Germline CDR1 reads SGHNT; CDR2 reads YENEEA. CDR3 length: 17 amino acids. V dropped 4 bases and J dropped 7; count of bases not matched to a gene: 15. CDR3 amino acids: CASSSALPGGRRNEQFF. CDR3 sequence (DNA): TGTGCCAGCAGCTCCGCTCTCCCAGGGGGCAGGCGGAATGAGCAGTTCTTC.

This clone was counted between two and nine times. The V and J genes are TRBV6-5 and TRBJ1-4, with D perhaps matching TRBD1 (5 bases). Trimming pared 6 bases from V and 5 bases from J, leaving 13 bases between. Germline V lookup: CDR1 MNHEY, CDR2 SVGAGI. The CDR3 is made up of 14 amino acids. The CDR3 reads CASRIQGSNEKLFF. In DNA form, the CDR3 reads TGTGCCAGCAGAATTCAGGGTAGCAATGAAAAACTGTTTTTT.

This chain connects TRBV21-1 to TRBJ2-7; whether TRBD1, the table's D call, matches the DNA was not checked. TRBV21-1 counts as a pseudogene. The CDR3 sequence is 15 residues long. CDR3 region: CASSKDRDTPYEQYF. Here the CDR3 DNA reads TGTGCCAGCAGCAAGGACCGGGACACTCCCTACGAGCAGTACTTC.

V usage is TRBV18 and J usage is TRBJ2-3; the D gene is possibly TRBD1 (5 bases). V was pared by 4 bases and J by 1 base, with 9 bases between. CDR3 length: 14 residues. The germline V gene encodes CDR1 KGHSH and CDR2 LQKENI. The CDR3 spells CASSLGLGTDTQYF. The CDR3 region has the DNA TGTGCCAGCTCACTGGGGCTAGGCACAGATACGCAGTATTTT.

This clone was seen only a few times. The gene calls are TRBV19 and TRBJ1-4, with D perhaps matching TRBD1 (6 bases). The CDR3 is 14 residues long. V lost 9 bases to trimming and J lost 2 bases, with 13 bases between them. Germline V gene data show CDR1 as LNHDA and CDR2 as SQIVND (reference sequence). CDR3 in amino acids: CASSQGGTNEKLFF. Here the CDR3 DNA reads TGTGCCAGCTCACAGGGTGGCACTAATGAAAAACTGTTTTTT.

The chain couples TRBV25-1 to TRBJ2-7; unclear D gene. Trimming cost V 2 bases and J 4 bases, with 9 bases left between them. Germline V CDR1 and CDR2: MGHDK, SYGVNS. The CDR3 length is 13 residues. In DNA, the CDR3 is TGTGCCAGCAGTGAAACTTGGGGTTACGAGCAGTACTTC. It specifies CASSETWGYEQYF.

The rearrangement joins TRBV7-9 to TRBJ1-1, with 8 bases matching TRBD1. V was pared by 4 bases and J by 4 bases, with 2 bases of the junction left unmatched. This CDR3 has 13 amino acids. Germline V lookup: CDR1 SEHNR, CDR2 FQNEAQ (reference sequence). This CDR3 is CASSSTGATEAFF. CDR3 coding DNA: TGTGCCAGCAGCTCGACAGGGGCCACTGAAGCTTTCTTT.

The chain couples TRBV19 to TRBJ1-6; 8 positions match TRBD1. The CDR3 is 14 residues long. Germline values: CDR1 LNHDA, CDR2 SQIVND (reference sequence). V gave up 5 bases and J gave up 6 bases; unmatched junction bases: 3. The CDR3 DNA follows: TGTGCCAGTAGTGACAGGGGAGGTAATTCACCCCTCCACTTT. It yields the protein CASSDRGGNSPLHF.

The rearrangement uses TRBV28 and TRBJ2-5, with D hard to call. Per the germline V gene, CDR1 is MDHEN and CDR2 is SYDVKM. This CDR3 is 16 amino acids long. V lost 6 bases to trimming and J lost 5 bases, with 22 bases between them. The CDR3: CASSLEGSGPRETQYF. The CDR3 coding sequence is TGTGCCAGCAGCCTGGAAGGGTCTGGGCCCCGTGAGACCCAGTACTTC.